The 17 T cell receptor beta chains below all came from one sample that was sequenced in a study of OX40 agonist ivuxolimab in advanced cancers. Sequencing was performed with immunoSEQ multiplex PCR; in TCRdb, only in-frame clones are kept and a portion is missing. The sample includes around 45,000 clones, around 90% of them seen just once. This specimen consisted of CD4+ or CD8+ T cells sorted from blood, obtained in a trial of the OX40 agonist ivuxolimab. The receptors were sampled from an adult with an advanced solid tumor such as melanoma, head and neck, liver or kidney cancer.

The rearrangement uses TRBV9 and TRBJ2-7, with D perhaps TRBD2 (6 bases). The V and J ends lost 4 bases and 6 bases respectively, with 23 bases between them. CDR1 and CDR2 from the germline V gene are SGDLS and YYNGEE. The CDR3 sequence is 16 residues long. CDR3 in amino acids: CASSPYTGAAPGEQYF. Written as DNA, the CDR3 is TGTGCCAGCAGCCCTTATACGGGAGCGGCGCCGGGCGAGCAGTACTTC.

The J gene is TRBJ1-1, the V gene TRBV28, with no clear D. The CDR3 consists of 13 residues. Deletions cut 3 bases from V and 5 bases from J, with 10 bases between. The V gene's germline CDR1 is MDHEN and CDR2 SYDVKM. The CDR3 spells CASSLTVWTEAFF. The DNA of the CDR3 is TGTGCCAGCAGTTTGACGGTTTGGACTGAAGCTTTCTTT.

This chain joins TRBV7-8 and TRBJ2-4, with TRBD1 identical over 8 bases. This CDR3 is built from 14 residues. The ends lost 7 bases at V and 2 bases at J; junction bases unmatched: 4. Per germline, CDR1 SGHVS and CDR2 FQNEAQ. The CDR3 here is CASTWTGSKNIQYF. In DNA form, the CDR3 reads TGTGCCAGCACATGGACAGGGTCCAAAAACATTCAGTACTTC.

The rearrangement uses TRBV15 and TRBJ1-2; D may be TRBD1 (6 bases). The CDR3 runs 15 residues. In germline, CDR1 is LNHNV, CDR2 YYDKDF (reference sequence). Trimming took off 2 bases at V and 2 bases at J, with 12 bases between the two ends. The CDR3: CATSRRVQGNYGYTF. The DNA of the CDR3 is TGTGCCACCAGCAGAAGGGTACAGGGAAACTATGGCTACACCTTC.

The J gene is TRBJ1-1, the V gene TRBV6-5, with D perhaps matching TRBD1 (5 bases). V gave up 3 bases and J gave up 3 bases, with 11 bases separating them. This CDR3 spans 14 amino acids. The germline V gene encodes CDR1 MNHEY and CDR2 SVGAGI. CDR3 amino acids: CASSYGADYTEAFF. The CDR3 DNA follows: TGTGCCAGCAGTTATGGGGCAGACTACACTGAAGCTTTCTTT.

With respect to this clone: The junction departs from germline at one end; a sequencing error may be responsible. V usage is TRBV5-1 and J usage is TRBJ2-7, with 11 bases identical to TRBD2. This CDR3 contains 12 residues. Germline CDR1 SGHRS, CDR2 YFSETQ. CDR3 loop: CASSLVLGLAGF. Written as DNA, the CDR3 is TGCGCCAGCAGCTTGGTCCTAGGACTAGCGGGCTTC.

This rearrangement joins TRBV5-8 to TRBJ2-7; D possibly corresponds to TRBD1 (5 bases). V gave up 2 bases and J gave up 2 bases, with 8 bases separating them. CDR1 is SGHTS, CDR2 YDEGEE, per germline. The length of the CDR3 is 13 residues. The CDR3 sequence: CASSFQGPYEQYF. The CDR3 DNA reads TGTGCCAGCAGCTTTCAGGGTCCCTACGAGCAGTACTTC.

This sequence joins TRBV4-1 and TRBJ2-2; D is undetermined. V lost 1 base to trimming and J lost 4 bases, with 4 bases between them. The germline CDR1 and CDR2 sequences are MGHRA and YSYEKL. The CDR3 sequence is 13 residues long. The CDR3 reads CASSQVGTGELFF. The CDR3, as DNA: TGCGCCAGCAGCCAAGTTGGCACCGGGGAGCTGTTTTTT.

This chain connects TRBV7-9 to TRBJ2-3; 15 nucleotides agree with TRBD2. Unmatched junction bases numbered 6, after V lost 1 base and J lost 4 bases. CDR1 is SEHNR, CDR2 FQNEAQ, per germline (reference sequence). This CDR3 is built from 18 residues. CDR3 region: CASSLGGLAGGSADTQYF. DNA for the CDR3: TGTGCCAGCAGCTTAGGAGGACTAGCGGGAGGGTCGGCAGATACGCAGTATTTT. Together with reference TRBV7-9 and TRBJ2-3, the CDR3 gives the full variable domain: DTGVSQNPRHKITKRGQNVTFRCDPISEHNRLYWYRQTLGQGPEFLTYFQNEAQLEKSRLLSDRFSAERPKGSFSTLEIQRTEQGDSAMYLCASSLGGLAGGSADTQYFGPGTRLTVL.

This chain uses TRBV25-1 with TRBJ2-7; no clear D. Trimming shortened V by 3 bases and J by 6 bases, and 9 bases separated the two germline ends. There are 12 residues in the CDR3. CDR1 and CDR2 from the germline V gene are MGHDK and SYGVNS. CDR3 protein: CASSDDTREQYF. Here the CDR3 DNA reads TGTGCCAGCAGTGACGATACCCGCGAGCAGTACTTC.

The V gene is TRBV19, the J gene TRBJ1-5; tentatively, D is TRBD1 (5 bases). Trimming removed 2 bases at V and 3 bases at J, with 11 bases between. The length of the CDR3 is 15 residues. Germline-derived CDR1 and CDR2 are LNHDA and SQIVND (reference sequence). The CDR3 loop reads CASSINSGPNQPQHF. The CDR3 coding sequence is TGTGCCAGTAGTATAAATTCAGGGCCCAATCAGCCCCAGCATTTT.

The chain carries TRBV7-8 and TRBJ1-2; D unclear. Per the germline V gene, CDR1 is SGHVS and CDR2 is FQNEAQ. The CDR3 totals 15 residues. V lost 0 bases to trimming and J lost 4 bases, with 12 bases between them. CDR3: CASSLAGGTGYGYTF. DNA for the CDR3: TGTGCCAGCAGCTTAGCCGGTGGAACCGGCTATGGCTACACCTTC.

A note on this clone: Since a much larger clone is just one base distant, this may be a read error. Other DNA sequences in the same sample also yield this CDR3. The chain carries TRBV5-6 and TRBJ2-7; 14 bases line up with TRBD2. Germline CDR1 and CDR2: SGHDT and YYEEEE. The J segment lost 7 bases and the V segment lost 10 bases, leaving 13 bases of the junction unmatched. The length of the CDR3 is 15 residues. The CDR3 DNA sequence: TGTGCCCGCCGCTTGGGACTAGCGGGGGCGGGGGAGCAGTACTTC. Translated, it gives CARRLGLAGAGEQYF.

The chain links TRBV7-3 to TRBJ2-1; D is possibly TRBD2 (5 bases). Germline V gene sequence: CDR1 SGHTA, CDR2 FQGTGA. The V end lost 3 bases, the J end lost 0 bases, and 9 bases lay between the germline ends. The CDR3 runs 15 residues. The CDR3 coding sequence is TGTGCCAGCAGCTTTGCGGGTAGCTCCTACAATGAGCAGTTCTTC. It yields the protein CASSFAGSSYNEQFF.

In regard to this clone: One junction end does not reproduce the germline sequence, and a read error may be involved. This rearrangement joins TRBV6-5 to TRBJ2-7; 7 bases align to TRBD2. CDR3 length equals 10 residues. Germline V gene lookup returns CDR1 MNHEY and CDR2 SVGAGI. The CDR3 nucleotides are TGTGCCAGCATGGGGGAGGGCCCCTCCTTC. Protein sequence: CASMGEGPSF.

The chain employs TRBV6-1 and TRBJ1-1; 7 bases are a match to TRBD1. This CDR3 contains 13 residues. Looked up from germline, CDR1 is MNHNS and CDR2 is SASEGT. V shed 8 bases, J shed 3 bases, and the junction held 6 bases outside the gene matches. DNA of the CDR3: TGTGCCAGCGGCCAGGGGGGGGACACTGAAGCTTTCTTT. It encodes CASGQGGDTEAFF.

The chain links TRBV5-6 to TRBJ2-7; D is uncertain. Germline-derived CDR1 and CDR2 are SGHDT and YYEEEE. The CDR3 totals 13 residues. Trimming left V 0 bases short and J 2 bases short, with 6 bases between. This CDR3 reads CASSLGPAYEQYF. CDR3 coding DNA: TGTGCCAGCAGCTTGGGTCCCGCCTACGAGCAGTACTTC.